This TCR beta chain was captured by sequencing in a study of T cells in Graves' hyperthyroidism and ophthalmopathy (dated 2019 in TCRdb). For context, the study as a whole: Peripheral blood samples were taken at the time of initial diagnosis, prior to any treatment. To identify TCR V-J signatures that set the groups apart, the researchers used a discovery cohort of 100 patients, made up of under 45 with Graves' ophthalmopathy and about 60 with stable Graves' hyperthyroidism. In more than 5 Graves' hyperthyroidism patients, the study also compared T-cell repertoires from thyroid tissue with T-cell repertoires from blood. The paper describes TCR Vbeta CDR3 sequencing of 140 or so peripheral blood samples, made up of 43 ophthalmopathy patients, some 76 hyperthyroidism patients and approximately 17 progressor patients. The 95 to 100 discovery patients were randomly divided into training and test sets at a 7:3 ratio. Prospective prediction of ophthalmopathy was tested in an independent validation cohort consisting of roughly 20 hyperthyroidism patients and around 16 patients who later progressed to ophthalmopathy. Following sampling, methimazole starting at 30 mg daily was given to hyperthyroidism patients, and high-dose intravenous methylprednisolone was given to ophthalmopathy patients. On the study overall, not on this receptor specifically: Most expanded thyroid clonotypes (frequency above 0.001) were also found in blood, which suggests that blood repertoires may mirror thyroid immune responses. Sample size was not statistically predetermined, and investigators were not blinded to group allocation. In validation, the model predicted progression to ophthalmopathy with over 65% sensitivity and 72% to 75% specificity, a median of approximately 6.7 months before onset. Ophthalmopathy was separated from stable hyperthyroidism by a 13 V-J signature model, with approximately 89% sensitivity and about 81% specificity obtained in cross-validation and 80%/75% obtained in testing.

The germline V gene sets CDR1 to SGHAT and CDR2 to FQNNGV. The CDR3, from cysteine to phenylalanine, totals 15 residues. Left in the record is the CDR3 DNA by itself, 45 bases read in frame from the first base. At the junction V is shortened by 6 bases and J by 5 bases; bases outside the gene matches: 8. Stable Graves' hyperthyroidism was defined as no progression to ophthalmopathy during 18 months of follow-up. Hyperthyroidism patients were newly diagnosed, with disease duration under 2 months, and aged 18 to 65 years. Exclusion was applied to patients with uncontrolled infections, other autoimmune diseases, pregnancy or lactation. Diagnoses were based on clinical symptoms, serum thyroxine and TRAb, thyroid ultrasound and orbital computed tomography. PBMCs were isolated from about 10 ml of fresh peripheral blood by Ficoll-Paque density gradient centrifugation. Total RNA was extracted with Trizol reagent, and quality was checked on an Agilent 2100 Bioanalyzer.

This clonotype was counted at least ten times. It lacks a known antigen. No quality values exist for individual bases; no much larger clone is one base distant. TCR beta CDR3 regions were amplified from RNA transcripts. The first round of RT-PCR for the TCR CDR3 was performed with the HTBI primer set and the Qiagen OneStep RT-PCR kit. Libraries were constructed in a second round of multiplex PCR, after which size selection and purification were performed. Sequencing of the libraries was done on an Illumina HiSeq2000 using paired-end 100 bp reads. The original methods were these. SOAPnuke was used to process the raw data, removing reads that contained adapters or uncalled bases, had a mean Phred below 15, or lacked an exact match to the constant primer or identifier. High-quality paired reads were merged using COPE v1.2.5, and each unique nucleotide sequence was defined as a clonotype. MiTCR v1.1 was used to align clonotypes to the IMGT TRBV, TRBD and TRBJ reference segments. Analysis was restricted to V-J combinations with a frequency above 0.0001, which covered 99.2% of repertoires. A TCS score was defined as the ratio between F50 (clonal expansion) and ExV (chaos), using BLOSUM62-based TCRdist between CDR3 peptides within each V-J. Welch's t-statistics and random forest reduced 500 to 550 V-J features to 13, which were used in a naive Bayes classifier (R e1071). TCRdb applied fastp at Q25 and MiXCR to the public reads, then kept only in-frame beta chains. CDR3 protein sequences are deduplicated, and each keeps its most common genes and DNA. TCRdb assigned the V and J calls; the authors' analysis was not used. Within this sample are roughly 380,000 distinct CDR3 sequences, with approximately 14% of them counted one time only. About 10% of the sample rests with the top ten.

Sequenced: blood. The V gene is TRBV11-2 and the J gene is TRBJ1-1, with 11 middle bases fitting TRBD1. The sequence came from a woman aged 60-75 years with Graves' hyperthyroidism. This receptor has the CDR3 CASRVRTGGETEAFF. In nucleotide form, the sequence is TGTGCCAGCAGGGTCCGGACAGGGGGCGAAACTGAAGCTTTCTTT.